This TCR beta chain was documented in a study of blood T cell repertoires in COVID-19. Turning to the study itself: Acute and convalescent COVID-19 specimens originated in the United States, Italy and Spain. Sample material is recorded as cDNA or gDNA derived from T cells, B-cell-depleted T cells, or PBMCs.

The Seattle patients joined while their infection was active and were tracked longitudinally afterward. V was trimmed by 3 bases and J by 4 bases, leaving 16 bases between them. The V gene's germline CDR1 is MGHDK and CDR2 SYGVNS. This CDR3 region has 16 residues. Authors' data handling: Researchers report that nucleated cell counts were estimated from reference gene primer amplification. The repertoire was sequenced with immunoSEQ multiplex PCR; TCRdb's copy has only in-frame clones and lacks some. V, J and clone size reflect that table, while D and trimming were determined from the DNA. The sample includes some 73,000 clones, 65% to 90% of them seen just once.

This receptor was taken from a man aged 50-59 years with COVID-19, enrolled during active disease. Sequenced: peripheral blood. This rearrangement joins TRBV25-1 to TRBJ2-1; D may be TRBD2 (6 bases). Written as DNA, the CDR3 is TGTGCCAGCAGTGATATTTTCGGGAGCGGTTACAATGAGCAGTTCTTC. Translated, it gives CASSDIFGSGYNEQFF.